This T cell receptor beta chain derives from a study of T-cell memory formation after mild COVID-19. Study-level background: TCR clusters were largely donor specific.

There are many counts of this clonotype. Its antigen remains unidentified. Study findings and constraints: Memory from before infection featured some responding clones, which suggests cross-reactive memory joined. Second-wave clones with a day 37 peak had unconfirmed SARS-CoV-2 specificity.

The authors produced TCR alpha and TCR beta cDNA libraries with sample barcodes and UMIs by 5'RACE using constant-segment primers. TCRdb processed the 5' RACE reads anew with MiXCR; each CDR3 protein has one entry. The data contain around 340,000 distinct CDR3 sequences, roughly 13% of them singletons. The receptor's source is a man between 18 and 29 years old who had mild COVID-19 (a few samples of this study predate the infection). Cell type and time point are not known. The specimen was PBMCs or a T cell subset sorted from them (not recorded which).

CDR3 sequence: CSARPVNEQFF. The DNA of the CDR3 is TGCAGTGCTAGGCCGGTCAATGAGCAGTTCTTC. The J gene is TRBJ2-1, the V gene TRBV20-1; D call uncertain. V lost 3 bases and J lost 6, with 6 bases in between. CDR1 and CDR2 (germline): DFQATT, SNEGSKA (reference sequence). The CDR3 has 11 amino acids.